This TCR beta chain originates from a study of T cell repertoires in cytomegalovirus infection. The overall study: Indicated by public TCR beta signatures were CMV infection and matching HLA type.

TCRdb re-called the reads through MiXCR, storing one row per CDR3 protein. This table holds tens of thousands of distinct CDR3 sequences, 22% found once. Overall study findings and caveats: The ex vivo response was dominated by HLA-C-restricted CMV-specific TCR beta clonotypes. CMV carriers having the relevant HLA were flagged by cumulative public TCR beta family frequency.

V was pared by 8 bases and J by 5 bases, with 13 bases of the junction left unmatched. Germline loops: CDR1 MDHEN, CDR2 SYDVKM. The CDR3 runs 16 residues. Notes on this clonotype: The antigen remains undetermined.

The sequenced sample consisted of PBMCs, sequenced either directly or after in vitro stimulation (not recorded which). The chain joins TRBV28 to TRBJ2-3; TRBD2 matches at 10 bases. The TCR comes from a human donor in good health (CMV status not recorded). Some clones in this sample may be carry-over from other donors' samples. The CDR3 bases are TGTGCCAGCCGAGGCCCAACAAGACTAGCGGGAGATACGCAGTATTTT. Protein sequence: CASRGPTRLAGDTQYF.